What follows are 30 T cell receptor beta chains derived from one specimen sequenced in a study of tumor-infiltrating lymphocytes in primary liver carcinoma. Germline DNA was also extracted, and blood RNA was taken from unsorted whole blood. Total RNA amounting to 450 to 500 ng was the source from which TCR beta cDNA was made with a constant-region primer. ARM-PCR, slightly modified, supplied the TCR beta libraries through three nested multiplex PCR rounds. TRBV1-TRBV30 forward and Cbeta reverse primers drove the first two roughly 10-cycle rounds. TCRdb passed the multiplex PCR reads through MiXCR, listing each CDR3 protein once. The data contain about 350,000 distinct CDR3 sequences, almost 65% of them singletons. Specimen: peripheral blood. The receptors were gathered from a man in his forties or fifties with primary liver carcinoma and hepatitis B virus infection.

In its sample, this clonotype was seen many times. CDR3 amino acids: CASSQGAGQGTDTQYF. CDR3 coding DNA: TGTGCCAGCAGCCAAGGGGCGGGACAGGGCACAGATACGCAGTATTTT. The genes are TRBV4-2 and TRBJ2-3; 8 positions match TRBD1. Losses at the gene ends were 1 base for V and 1 base for J; bases not matched to a gene: 4. Germline CDR1 and CDR2: LGHNA and YNFKEQ. This CDR3 region has 16 residues.

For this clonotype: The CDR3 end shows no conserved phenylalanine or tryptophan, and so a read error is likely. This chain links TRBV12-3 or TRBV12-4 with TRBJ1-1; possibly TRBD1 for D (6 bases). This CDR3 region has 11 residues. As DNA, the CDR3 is TGTGCCAGCATTTTAGAGGGGGTAGCTTTCCTT. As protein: CASILEGVAFL.

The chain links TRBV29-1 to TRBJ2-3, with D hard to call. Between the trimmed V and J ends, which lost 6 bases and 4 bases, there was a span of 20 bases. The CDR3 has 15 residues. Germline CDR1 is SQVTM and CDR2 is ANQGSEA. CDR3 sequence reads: CSVPSTRASPDTQYF. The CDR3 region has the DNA TGCAGCGTGCCCTCTACGAGAGCAAGCCCAGATACGCAGTATTTT.

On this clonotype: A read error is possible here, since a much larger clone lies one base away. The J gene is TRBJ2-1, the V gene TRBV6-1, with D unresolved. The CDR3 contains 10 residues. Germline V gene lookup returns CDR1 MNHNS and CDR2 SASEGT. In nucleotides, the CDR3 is TGTACCAGCAGTTGGAATGAGCAGTTCTTC. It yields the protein CTSSWNEQFF.

CDR3 protein: CASFGPSGAGANVLTF. CDR3 bases: TGCGCCAGCTTTGGCCCTAGTGGGGCGGGGGCCAACGTCCTGACTTTC. The V call is TRBV5-1, the J call TRBJ2-6; a weak D match, TRBD1 (5 bases). Germline V CDR1 and CDR2: SGHRS, YFSETQ. The V end was cut by 7 bases, the J end by 4 bases, with 18 bases between. This CDR3 spans 16 amino acids.

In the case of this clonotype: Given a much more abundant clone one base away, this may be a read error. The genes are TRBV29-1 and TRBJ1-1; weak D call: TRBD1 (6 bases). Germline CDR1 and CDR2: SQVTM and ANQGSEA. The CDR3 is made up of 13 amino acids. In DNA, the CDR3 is TGCTGCGTTGTCAGGGGTTTGGGCACTGAAGCTTTCTTT. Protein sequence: CCVVRGLGTEAFF.

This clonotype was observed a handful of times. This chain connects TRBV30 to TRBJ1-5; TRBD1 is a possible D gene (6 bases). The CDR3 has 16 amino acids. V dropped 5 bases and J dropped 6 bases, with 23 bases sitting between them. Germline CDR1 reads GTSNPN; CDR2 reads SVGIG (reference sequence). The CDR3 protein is CAWGTSGGGFSQPQHF. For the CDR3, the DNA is TGTGCCTGGGGAACTTCTGGAGGGGGTTTCAGTCAGCCCCAGCATTTT.

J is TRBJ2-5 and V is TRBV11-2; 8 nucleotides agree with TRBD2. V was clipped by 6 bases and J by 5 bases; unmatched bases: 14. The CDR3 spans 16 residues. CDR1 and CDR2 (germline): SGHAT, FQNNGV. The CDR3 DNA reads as TGTGCCAGCAGTCATACTCCTGGCGGGGGGAAGGAGACCCAGTACTTC. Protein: CASSHTPGGGKETQYF.

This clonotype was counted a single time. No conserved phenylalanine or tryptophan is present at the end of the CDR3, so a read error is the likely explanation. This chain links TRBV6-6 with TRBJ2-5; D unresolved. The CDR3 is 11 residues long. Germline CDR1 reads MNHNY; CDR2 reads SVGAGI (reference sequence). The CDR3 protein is CGSSLEETQYL. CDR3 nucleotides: TGTGGCAGCAGTTTAGAAGAGACCCAGTACCTC.

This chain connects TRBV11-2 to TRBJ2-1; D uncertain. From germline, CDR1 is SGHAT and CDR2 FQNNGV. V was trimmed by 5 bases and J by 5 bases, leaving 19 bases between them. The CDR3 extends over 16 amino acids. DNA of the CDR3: TGTGCCAGCAGCCGATACACATCTTACCAAGACAATGAGCAGTTCTTC. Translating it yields CASSRYTSYQDNEQFF.

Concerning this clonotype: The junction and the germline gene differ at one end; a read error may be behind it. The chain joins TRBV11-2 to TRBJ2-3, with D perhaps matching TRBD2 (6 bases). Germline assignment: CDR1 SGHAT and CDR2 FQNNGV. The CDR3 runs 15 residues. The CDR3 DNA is TGTGCTAGCAGCCCCCTGCACGGGAGAACAGATACGCAGTATTTT. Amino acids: CASSPLHGRTDTQYF.

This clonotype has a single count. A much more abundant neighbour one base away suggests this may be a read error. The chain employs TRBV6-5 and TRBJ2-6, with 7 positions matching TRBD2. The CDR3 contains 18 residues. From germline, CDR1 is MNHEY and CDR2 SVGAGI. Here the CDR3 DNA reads TGTGCCAGCAGTTACTCGCCAATCGGGGGGTCTGGGGCCAACGTCCTGGCTTTC. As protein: CASSYSPIGGSGANVLAF.

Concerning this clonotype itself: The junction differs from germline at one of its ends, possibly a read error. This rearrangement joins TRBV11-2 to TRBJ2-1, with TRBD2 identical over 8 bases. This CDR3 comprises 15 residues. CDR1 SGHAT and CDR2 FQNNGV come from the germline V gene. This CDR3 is CVSSLTSGKSYEQFF. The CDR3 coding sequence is TGTGTCAGCAGCTTAACTAGCGGAAAATCCTACGAGCAGTTCTTC. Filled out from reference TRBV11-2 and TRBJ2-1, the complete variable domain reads EAGVAQSPRYKIIEKRQSVAFWCNPISGHATLYWYQQILGQGPKLLIQFQNNGVVDDSQLPKDRFSAERLKGVDSTLKIQPAKLEDSAVYLCVSSLTSGKSYEQFFGPGTRLTVL.

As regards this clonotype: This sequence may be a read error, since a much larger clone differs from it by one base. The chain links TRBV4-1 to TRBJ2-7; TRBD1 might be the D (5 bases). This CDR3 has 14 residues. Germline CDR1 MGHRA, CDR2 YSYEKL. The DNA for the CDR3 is TGCGCCAGCAGCCAAGTTTCCAGGGCCCGCGAGCGGTACTTC. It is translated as CASSQVSRARERYF.

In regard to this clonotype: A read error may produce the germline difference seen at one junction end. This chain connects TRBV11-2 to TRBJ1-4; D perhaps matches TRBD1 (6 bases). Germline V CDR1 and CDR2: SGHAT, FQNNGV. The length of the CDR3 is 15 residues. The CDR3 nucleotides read TGTGCCAGCAGCTTAGGTGGACAGAGTAATGAAAAACCGTTTTTT. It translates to CASSLGGQSNEKPFF.

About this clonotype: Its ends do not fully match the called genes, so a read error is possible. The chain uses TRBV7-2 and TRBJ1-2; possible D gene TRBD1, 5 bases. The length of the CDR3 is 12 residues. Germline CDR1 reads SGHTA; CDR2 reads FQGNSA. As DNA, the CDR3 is TGTGCCAGTAGCTTGACAGCCTATGGCTACACCTTC. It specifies CASSLTAYGYTF.

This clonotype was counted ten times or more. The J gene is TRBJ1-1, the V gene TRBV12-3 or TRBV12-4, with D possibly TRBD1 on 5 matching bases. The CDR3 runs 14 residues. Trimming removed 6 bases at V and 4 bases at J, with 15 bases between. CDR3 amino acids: CASSTGTRGTEAFF. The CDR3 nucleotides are TGTGCCAGCAGCACTGGAACAAGGGGCACTGAAGCTTTCTTT.

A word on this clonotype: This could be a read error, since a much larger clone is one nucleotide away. CDR3 bases: TGCAGCGTTGAGGGGATAGGGGGTCGGGACGAGCAGTACTTC. Translation: CSVEGIGGRDEQYF. V usage is TRBV29-1 and J usage is TRBJ2-7, with D tentatively TRBD1 (6 bases). Deletions cut 3 bases from V and 5 bases from J, with 17 bases between. The CDR3 spans 14 residues. Germline V gene sequence: CDR1 SQVTM, CDR2 ANQGSEA.

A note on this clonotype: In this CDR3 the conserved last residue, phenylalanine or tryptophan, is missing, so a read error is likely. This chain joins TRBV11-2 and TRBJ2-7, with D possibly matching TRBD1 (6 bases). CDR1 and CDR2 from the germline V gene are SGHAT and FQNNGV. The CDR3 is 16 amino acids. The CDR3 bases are TGTGCCAGCAGCCTAGACATCGCAGGGGCAGGGCATGAGCAGTACTCC. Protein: CASSLDIAGAGHEQYS.

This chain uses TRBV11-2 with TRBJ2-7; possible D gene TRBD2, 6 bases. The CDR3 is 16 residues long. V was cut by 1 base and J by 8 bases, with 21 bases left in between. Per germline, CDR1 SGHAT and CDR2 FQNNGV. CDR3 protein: CASSLVTSRSLPKQYF. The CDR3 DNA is TGTGCCAGCAGCTTAGTAACTAGCAGATCCCTACCAAAGCAGTACTTC.

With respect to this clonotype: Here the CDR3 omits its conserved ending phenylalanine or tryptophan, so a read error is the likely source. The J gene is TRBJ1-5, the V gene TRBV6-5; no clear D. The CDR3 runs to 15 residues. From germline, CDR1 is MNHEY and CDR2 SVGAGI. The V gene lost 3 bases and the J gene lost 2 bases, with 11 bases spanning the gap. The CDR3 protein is CASSYRVGRNQPQHS. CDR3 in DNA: TGTGCCAGCAGTTATAGGGTAGGCCGCAATCAGCCCCAGCATTCT.

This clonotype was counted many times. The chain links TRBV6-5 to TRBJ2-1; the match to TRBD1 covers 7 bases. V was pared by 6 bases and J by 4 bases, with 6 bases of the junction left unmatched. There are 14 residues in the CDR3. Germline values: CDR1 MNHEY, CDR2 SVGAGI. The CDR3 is CASRDRLSYNEQFF. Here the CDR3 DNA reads TGTGCCAGCAGGGACAGGTTATCTTACAATGAGCAGTTCTTC.

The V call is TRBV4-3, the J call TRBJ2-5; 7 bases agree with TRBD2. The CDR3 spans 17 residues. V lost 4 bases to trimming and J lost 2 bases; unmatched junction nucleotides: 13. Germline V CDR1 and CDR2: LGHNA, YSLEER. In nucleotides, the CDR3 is TGCGCCAGCAGCCCCGGAATAGCGGGCCGCCCTCAAGAGACCCAGTACTTC. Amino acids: CASSPGIAGRPQETQYF.

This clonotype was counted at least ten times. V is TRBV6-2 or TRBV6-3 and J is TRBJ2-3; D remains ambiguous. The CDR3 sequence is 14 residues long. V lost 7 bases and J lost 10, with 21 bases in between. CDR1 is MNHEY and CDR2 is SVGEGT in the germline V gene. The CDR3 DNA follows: TGTGCCAGCAACGAAATAGGCCGCATGGATCCGCAGTATTTT. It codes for CASNEIGRMDPQYF.

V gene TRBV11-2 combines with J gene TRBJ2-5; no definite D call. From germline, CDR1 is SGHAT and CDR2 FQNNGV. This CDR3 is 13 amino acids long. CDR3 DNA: TGTACCACCAGCTTAGATCTTTGGGAGACCCAGTACTTC. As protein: CTTSLDLWETQYF.

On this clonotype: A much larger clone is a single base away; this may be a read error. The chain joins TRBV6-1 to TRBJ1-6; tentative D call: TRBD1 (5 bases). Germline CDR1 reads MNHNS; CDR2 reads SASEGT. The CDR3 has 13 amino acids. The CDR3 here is CASRFQGGSPRHF. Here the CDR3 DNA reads TGTGCCAGCAGGTTCCAGGGTGGTTCACCCCGCCACTTT.

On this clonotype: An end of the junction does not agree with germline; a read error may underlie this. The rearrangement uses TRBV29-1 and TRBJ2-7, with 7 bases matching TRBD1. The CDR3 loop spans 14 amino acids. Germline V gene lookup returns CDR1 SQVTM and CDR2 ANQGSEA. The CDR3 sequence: CGVQPRQGAYEQYF. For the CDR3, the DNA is TGCGGCGTTCAACCGAGACAGGGAGCCTACGAGCAGTACTTC.

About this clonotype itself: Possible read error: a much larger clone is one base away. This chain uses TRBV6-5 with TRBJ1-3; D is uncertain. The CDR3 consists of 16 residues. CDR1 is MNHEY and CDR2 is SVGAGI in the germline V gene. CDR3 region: CASRYSKWVAGNTIYF. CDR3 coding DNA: TGTGCCAGCAGGTACTCGAAATGGGTGGCTGGAAACACCATATATTTT.

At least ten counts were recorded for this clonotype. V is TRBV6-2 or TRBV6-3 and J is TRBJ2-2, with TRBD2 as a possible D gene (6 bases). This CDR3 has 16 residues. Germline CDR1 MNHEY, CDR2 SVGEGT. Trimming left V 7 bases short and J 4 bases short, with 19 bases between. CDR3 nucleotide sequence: TGTGCCAGCATCACATGGAGGGCGGCGGGCACCGGGGAGCTGTTTTTT. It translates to CASITWRAAGTGELFF.

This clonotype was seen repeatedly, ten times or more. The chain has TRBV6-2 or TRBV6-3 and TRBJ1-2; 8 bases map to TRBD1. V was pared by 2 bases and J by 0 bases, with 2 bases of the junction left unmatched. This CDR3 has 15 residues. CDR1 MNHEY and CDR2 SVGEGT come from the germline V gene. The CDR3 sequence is CASSYRTGTNYGYTF. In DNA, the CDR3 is TGTGCCAGCAGTTACAGGACAGGGACTAACTATGGCTACACCTTC.